The entry that follows covers one T cell receptor (beta chain) sequence. This CDR3 contains 15 residues. Germline CDR1 is MDHEN and CDR2 is SYDVKM. The V end was cut by 5 bases, the J end by 0 bases, with 13 bases between. The data derive from a study of T cell responses to AZD1222 COVID-19 vaccine. Profiling relied on immunoSEQ multiplex PCR, and the TCRdb table lists in-frame clones only, not all of them. The data show 55,000 to 80,000 clones, about 83% seen once. The sample here was peripheral blood, taken on day 0 of AZD1222 vaccination. V gene TRBV28 combines with J gene TRBJ1-2; TRBD1 might be the D (5 bases). This sequence was found in an adult in good health. CDR3 bases: TGTGCCAGCAGTCCCGGGGACCGAACTAACTATGGCTACACCTTC. Protein product: CASSPGDRTNYGYTF.